This T cell receptor (beta chain) stems from a study of OX40 agonist ivuxolimab in advanced cancers. Study context: Patients were given ivuxolimab, an antibody that agonizes OX40 (CD134). People who had prior anti-PD-1, anti-PD-L1 or anti-CTLA-4 therapy could take part, and approximately 43% had some. Study-wide points: CD8+ T cells showed, on average, more clonal expansion than CD4+ cells.

As regards this clone: The antigen remains undetermined.

Sequenced by immunoSEQ multiplex PCR; TCRdb stores in-frame clones only, minus some. The table records tens of thousands of clones, roughly 78% of them present only once. The germline gives CDR1 SGHNT, CDR2 YYREEE (reference sequence). Trimming cost V 2 bases and J 7 bases; bases outside gene matches: 13. The CDR3 covers 17 residues. The receptor comes from an adult with an advanced solid tumor such as melanoma, head and neck, liver or kidney cancer. The material sequenced was CD4+ or CD8+ T cells sorted from blood, taken in a trial of the OX40 agonist ivuxolimab. V and J are TRBV5-4 and TRBJ2-1; TRBD1 matches 9 bases. The CDR3 coding sequence is TGTGCCAGCAGCTTAGGGGCGACAGGGGGATTTAAAAATGAGCAGTTCTTC. This translates into CASSLGATGGFKNEQFF.